What follows are 25 T cell receptor beta chains derived from one specimen sequenced in a study of cytomegalovirus exposure and HLA in healthy donors. Vbeta (60) and Jbeta (13) primers were used in the PCR. Some clones are missing from TCRdb's copy, which holds only in-frame ones; the method was immunoSEQ multiplex PCR. There are under 200,000 clones in the sample; around three quarters occur only once, and approximately 1.8% lies in the top ten. Material: PBMCs. These receptors originate from a woman aged 25-40 years in good health and CMV-seronegative.

Worth noting for this clone: One end of the junction fails to match germline, which may point to a read error. The gene calls are TRBV7-9 and TRBJ2-7, with TRBD2 matching over 9 bases. Germline assignment: CDR1 SEHNR and CDR2 FQNEAQ (reference sequence). This CDR3 has 15 amino acids. The CDR3 DNA reads as TGTTCCAGCAGCTTAAAGGGTAGCGGGGGCTACGAGCAGTACTTC. Encoded protein: CSSSLKGSGGYEQYF.

This clone occurred once. The chain uses TRBV5-5 and TRBJ2-3, with D possibly TRBD1 on 5 matching bases. V was cut by 4 bases and J by 0 bases, with 15 bases left in between. Germline values: CDR1 SGHKS, CDR2 YYEKEE (reference sequence). The CDR3 has 16 residues. The CDR3 DNA reads as TGTGCCAGCAGCCCCCGCAGGGTTACTAGCACAGATACGCAGTATTTT. It codes for CASSPRRVTSTDTQYF.

This clone has a handful of counts. The chain employs TRBV7-9 and TRBJ2-1; 9 nucleotides match TRBD2. This CDR3 region has 19 residues. CDR1 and CDR2 from the germline V gene are SEHNR and FQNEAQ (reference sequence). V lost 5 bases, J lost 7 bases, and 21 bases stayed unmatched. The CDR3 nucleotides are TGTGCCAGCAGCCCAAGGGGGGCGGGGAGTAGCGGGAGTTGGAATGAGCAGTTCTTC. Protein sequence: CASSPRGAGSSGSWNEQFF. The complete variable domain, with remaining parts taken from reference TRBV7-9 and TRBJ2-1, reads DTGVSQNPRHKITKRGQNVTFRCDPISEHNRLYWYRQTLGQGPEFLTYFQNEAQLEKSRLLSDRFSAERPKGSFSTLEIQRTEQGDSAMYLCASSPRGAGSSGSWNEQFFGPGTRLTVL.

This chain links TRBV5-6 with TRBJ1-1, with D possibly being TRBD1 (5 bases). The V gene lost 4 bases and the J gene lost 1 base, with 17 bases spanning the gap. The CDR3 is 16 amino acids. The germline CDR1 and CDR2 sequences are SGHDT and YYEEEE. The CDR3 protein is CASSPQGFVSNTEAFF. DNA of the CDR3: TGTGCCAGCAGCCCGCAGGGTTTCGTTTCGAACACTGAAGCTTTCTTT.

The V gene is TRBV18, the J gene TRBJ2-5; 8 bases fit TRBD1. The J call may be incorrect, as the DNA end agrees better with TRBJ2-7. The CDR3 is made up of 17 amino acids. Looked up from germline, CDR1 is KGHSH and CDR2 is LQKENI. CDR3 bases: TGTGCCAGCTCAATAACCCTGGACAGGGCAGTCCCCTACGAGCAGTACTTC. Protein sequence: CASSITLDRAVPYEQYF.

The V call is TRBV29-1, the J call TRBJ1-2; no definite D call. Germline values: CDR1 SQVTM, CDR2 ANQGSEA. The CDR3 sequence is 14 residues long. Deletions cut 2 bases from V and 2 bases from J, with 12 bases between. The CDR3 DNA reads TGCAGCGTTGAAATTATCGCGGTAAACTATGGCTACACCTTC. Its protein product is CSVEIIAVNYGYTF.

This clone was observed a single time. The gene calls are TRBV20-1 and TRBJ1-2; D gene uncertain. The length of the CDR3 is 8 residues. Per germline, CDR1 DFQATT and CDR2 SNEGSKA (reference sequence). V lost 5 bases to trimming and J lost 8 bases, with 3 bases between them. For the CDR3, the DNA is TGCAGTGCTCCGGGCTACACCTTC. Translating it yields CSAPGYTF.

The chain employs TRBV2 and TRBJ2-5, with 8 bases aligning to TRBD2. J was trimmed by 2 bases and V by 2 bases; bases with no gene match: 4. The germline gives CDR1 SNHLY, CDR2 FYNNEI. The CDR3 has 15 residues. The CDR3 spells CASSEPPSGQETQYF. The CDR3 nucleotides read TGTGCCAGCAGTGAACCCCCTAGCGGGCAAGAGACCCAGTACTTC.

The J gene is TRBJ1-5, the V gene TRBV15; unclear D gene. There are 16 residues in the CDR3. The germline V and J ends were trimmed by 0 bases and 2 bases, with 11 bases remaining between them. Germline lookup yields CDR1 LNHNV and CDR2 YYDKDF (reference sequence). For the CDR3, the DNA is TGTGCCACCAGCAGAGATATGTGGAGTGGCAATCAGCCCCAGCATTTT. Protein sequence: CATSRDMWSGNQPQHF.

This chain uses TRBV7-2 with TRBJ2-2; 7 bases match TRBD1. V dropped 0 bases and J dropped 2; count of bases not matched to a gene: 3. Germline V CDR1 and CDR2: SGHTA, FQGNSA. This CDR3 has 16 residues. CDR3 amino acids: CASSLAGTANTGELFF. The CDR3 nucleotides are TGTGCCAGCAGCTTAGCCGGGACAGCAAACACCGGGGAGCTGTTTTTT.

The chain combines TRBV28 with TRBJ2-3; 11 nucleotides match TRBD2. Looked up from germline, CDR1 is MDHEN and CDR2 is SYDVKM. This CDR3 has 15 residues. Germline trimming cut 7 bases from V and 3 bases from J; bases unmatched to any gene: 6. CDR3 DNA: TGTGCCAGCAAGCCTAGCGGGAGGAAGACAGATACGCAGTATTTT. Its protein is CASKPSGRKTDTQYF. The whole variable domain, filled in from reference TRBV28 and TRBJ2-3, reads DVKVTQSSRYLVKRTGEKVFLECVQDMDHENMFWYRQDPGLGLRLIYFSYDVKMKEKGDIPEGYSVSREKKERFSLILESASTNQTSMYLCASKPSGRKTDTQYFGPGTRLTVL.

V gene TRBV4-1 combines with J gene TRBJ2-5; D is possibly TRBD2 (5 bases). This CDR3 is built from 14 residues. Trimming took off 8 bases at V and 2 bases at J, with 15 bases between the two ends. Germline V gene data show CDR1 as MGHRA and CDR2 as YSYEKL. CDR3 nucleotide sequence: TGCGCCAGCGGGGTCCGGCTAGCTCAAGAGACCCAGTACTTC. It encodes CASGVRLAQETQYF.

The chain has TRBV7-9 and TRBJ1-5, with 7 positions matching TRBD1. The CDR3 totals 16 residues. J was trimmed by 0 bases and V by 5 bases; bases with no gene match: 7. Germline CDR1 reads SEHNR; CDR2 reads FQNEAQ (reference sequence). DNA for the CDR3: TGTGCCAGCAGCCCGGCGGCAGGGGGTAGCAATCAGCCCCAGCATTTT. Translating gives CASSPAAGGSNQPQHF.

The DNA for the CDR3 is TGTGCCAGCAGCTCGTACGACAGGGGGCCATACAATGAGCAGTTCTTC. This gives the protein CASSSYDRGPYNEQFF. This rearrangement joins TRBV7-3 to TRBJ2-1, with TRBD1 matching 10 bases. The CDR3 has 16 residues. The V gene end was trimmed by 4 bases and the J gene end by 4 bases; junction bases not matched to a gene: 7. CDR1 is SGHTA, CDR2 FQGTGA, per germline.

The rearrangement joins TRBV7-3 to TRBJ2-2; D is unresolved. The CDR3 runs 15 residues. Per germline, CDR1 SGHTA and CDR2 FQGTGA. V was clipped by 3 bases and J by 0 bases, with 8 bases between them. CDR3 DNA sequence: TGTGCCAGCAGCTTTTATCCCCCGAACACCGGGGAGCTGTTTTTT. Amino acid sequence: CASSFYPPNTGELFF.

V gene TRBV25-1 combines with J gene TRBJ2-1; D gene unclear. This CDR3 has 14 residues. Trimming stripped 4 bases from V and 4 bases from J, with 11 bases between. The germline V gene encodes CDR1 MGHDK and CDR2 SYGVNS. The CDR3 DNA sequence: TGTGCCAGCAGTGGGTCCAACTGGTACAATGAGCAGTTCTTC. Encoded protein: CASSGSNWYNEQFF.

The chain uses TRBV7-3 and TRBJ2-3, with D possibly TRBD2 on 5 matching bases. Germline lookup yields CDR1 SGHTA and CDR2 FQGTGA. The CDR3 is made up of 16 amino acids. V lost 5 bases and J lost 7, with 22 bases in between. CDR3 coding DNA: TGTGCCAGCAGCAGCGTGGGGAGCGGACGCATGAATACGCAGTATTTT. This encodes CASSSVGSGRMNTQYF.

The chain carries TRBV6-4 and TRBJ2-7, with 8 nucleotides matching TRBD2. V was pared by 6 bases and J by 5 bases, with 9 bases of the junction left unmatched. This CDR3 is 14 amino acids long. The germline V gene encodes CDR1 MRHNA and CDR2 SNTAGT. The chain's CDR3 is CASSREAGADEQYF. Written as DNA, the CDR3 is TGTGCCAGCAGCCGCGAAGCGGGAGCAGACGAGCAGTACTTC.

This sequence joins TRBV6-4 and TRBJ2-1; 9 positions match TRBD1. CDR1 and CDR2 from the germline V gene are MRHNA and SNTAGT. Trimming cost V 5 bases and J 4 bases; bases outside gene matches: 6. This CDR3 is built from 15 residues. The CDR3 is CASSITGGQYNEQFF. For the CDR3, the DNA is TGTGCCAGCAGTATAACAGGGGGCCAGTACAATGAGCAGTTCTTC.

The chain recombines TRBV7-2 with TRBJ2-2; a possible D gene is TRBD2 (6 bases). The V gene lost 5 bases and the J gene lost 2 bases, with 12 bases spanning the gap. The CDR3 is 15 amino acids. The germline V gene has CDR1 SGHTA and CDR2 FQGNSA. CDR3 coding DNA: TGTGCCAGCAGCAGGGGACTTTTCAACACCGGGGAGCTGTTTTTT. Protein: CASSRGLFNTGELFF.

The CDR3 DNA reads as TGTGCCAGCAGTTACCTGGACAGGGGGCCAGAGACCCAGTACTTC. Protein product: CASSYLDRGPETQYF. The chain uses TRBV6-5 and TRBJ2-5, with 11 bases fitting TRBD1. V lost 2 bases to trimming and J lost 4 bases; unmatched junction nucleotides: 3. The CDR3 extends over 15 amino acids. Germline CDR1 is MNHEY and CDR2 is SVGAGI.

This chain links TRBV5-4 with TRBJ2-5; 8 bases fit TRBD2. Germline trimming cut 4 bases from V and 2 bases from J; bases unmatched to any gene: 13. There are 17 residues in the CDR3. Germline CDR1 reads SGHNT; CDR2 reads YYREEE (reference sequence). In DNA, the CDR3 is TGTGCCAGCAGCCCCCGGGGGGGGGTAATGGGTCAAGAGACCCAGTACTTC. This translates into CASSPRGGVMGQETQYF.

The rearrangement joins TRBV27 to TRBJ2-7, with 9 bases that match TRBD1. Germline-derived CDR1 and CDR2 are MNHEY and SMNVEV (reference sequence). The CDR3 is made up of 15 amino acids. With V trimmed by 4 bases and J by 6 bases, 10 bases remained unmatched. The CDR3 sequence is CASSSAGTGRSEQYF. CDR3 DNA sequence: TGTGCCAGCAGTTCAGCCGGGACAGGGCGAAGCGAGCAGTACTTC.

The rearrangement links TRBV11-3 to TRBJ2-5; 11 bases are a match to TRBD1. Germline V gives CDR1 SGHNT, CDR2 YENEEA. The V and J ends lost 3 bases and 4 bases, in that order; junction bases with no gene match: 4. The CDR3 length is 15 residues. Here the CDR3 reads CASSLRTGGGETQYF. CDR3 coding DNA: TGTGCCAGCAGCTTGAGGACAGGGGGCGGAGAGACCCAGTACTTC.

The chain uses TRBV6-4 and TRBJ2-1; 7 positions match TRBD2. The ends lost 6 bases at V and 10 bases at J; junction bases unmatched: 9. This CDR3 has 13 amino acids. The germline CDR1 and CDR2 sequences are MRHNA and SNTAGT. This CDR3 reads CASSMMPSGEQFF. The CDR3 DNA reads TGTGCCAGCAGCATGATGCCTAGCGGAGAGCAGTTCTTC.